In this sample, the clone carrying this TCR beta chain turned up a few times. Its antigen remains unidentified. Researchers prepared the TCRbeta library using unique molecular identifiers, the study reports. TCRdb independently ran MiXCR on the PCR reads; one entry per CDR3 protein. The sample contains around 200,000 distinct CDR3 sequences, roughly 8.3% of which appear only once. This sample was included in a study of T-cell reconstitution after alpha-beta-depleted transplantation in children. Findings and caveats of the study: Recipient T cells and thymic progenitors that survived were the source of the high TCRbeta diversity seen at day 60 in some patients. Reportedly, only several hundred clones from non-depleted graft cells drove alpha-beta T-cell counts at about two months. The main origin of T-cell counts and diversity one year after transplant was newly produced T cells.

V gave up 0 bases and J gave up 6 bases; unmatched junction bases: 10. The CDR3 is made up of 16 amino acids. Germline CDR1 and CDR2: SGHRS and YFSETQ. The sequence derives from a male patient between 2 and 10 years old who had a stem cell transplant for acute myeloid leukemia, so the T cells may come from the graft donor. The specimen was PBMCs, mostly from graft donor cells, collected 360 days after TCRalphabeta/CD19-depleted stem cell transplant. V usage is TRBV5-1 and J usage is TRBJ1-1; TRBD1 aligns across 8 bases. CDR3 DNA: TGCGCCAGCAGCTTGGCCAAGACAGGGGTTCTATCTGAAGCTTTCTTT. Protein: CASSLAKTGVLSEAFF.